These 15 T cell receptor beta chains originate from one sample sequenced in a study of T-cell reconstitution after alpha-beta-depleted transplantation in children. As it was prepared, the TCRbeta library received unique molecular identifiers. TCRdb re-derived calls from the PCR reads in MiXCR, one entry per CDR3 protein. The table shows fewer than 200,000 distinct CDR3 sequences, with about 6.8% occurring only once. The sample here was PBMCs from the stem cell graft donor, taken from the stem cell graft. These receptors all come from a human donor who donated a stem cell graft to a child with Wiskott-Aldrich syndrome.

The chain links TRBV7-8 to TRBJ2-7; TRBD1 matches at 9 bases. Per germline, CDR1 SGHVS and CDR2 FQNEAQ. The CDR3 runs to 15 residues. The ends lost 0 bases at V and 0 bases at J; junction bases unmatched: 0. CDR3 in amino acids: CASSLATGGSYEQYF. The CDR3 DNA reads as TGTGCCAGCAGCTTAGCGACAGGGGGCTCCTACGAGCAGTACTTC.

This clonotype was found many times. The gene calls are TRBV7-2 and TRBJ2-7; 7 positions match TRBD2. J was trimmed by 2 bases and V by 1 base; bases with no gene match: 5. The CDR3 totals 15 residues. Germline V gives CDR1 SGHTA, CDR2 FQGNSA. The DNA of the CDR3 is TGTGCCAGCAGCTTAGGATTGGGGACTACCTACGAGCAGTACTTC. Its translation: CASSLGLGTTYEQYF.

This clonotype was found many times. The chain joins TRBV5-1 to TRBJ2-2; D gene ambiguous. Trimming shortened V by 1 base and J by 4 bases, and 8 bases separated the two germline ends. CDR1 and CDR2 (germline): SGHRS, YFSETQ. The CDR3 runs 14 residues. The CDR3 DNA is TGCGCCAGCAGCTTGAAGAGTCTCACCGGGGAGCTGTTTTTT. Translating it yields CASSLKSLTGELFF.

At least ten counts were recorded for this clonotype. The V gene is TRBV28, the J gene TRBJ1-5, with D tentatively TRBD1 (5 bases). V was cut by 5 bases and J by 6 bases, with 8 bases left in between. Germline CDR1 is MDHEN and CDR2 is SYDVKM. The CDR3 has 12 residues. CDR3 amino acids: CASSQGPQPQHF. The CDR3 DNA follows: TGTGCCAGCAGTCAGGGTCCTCAGCCCCAGCATTTT.

This clonotype was picked up many times. The rearrangement joins TRBV5-6 to TRBJ2-3; a possible D gene is TRBD1 (5 bases). CDR1 is SGHDT, CDR2 YYEEEE, per germline. V was shortened by 2 bases and J by 6 bases, with 10 bases between the two germline ends. The CDR3 is made up of 13 amino acids. The CDR3 loop reads CASSFRVGDTQYF. The DNA for the CDR3 is TGTGCCAGCAGCTTCAGGGTAGGGGATACGCAGTATTTT.

This clonotype was counted at least ten times. V gene TRBV12-3 or TRBV12-4 combines with J gene TRBJ2-1; D unclear. The CDR3 totals 11 residues. V was trimmed by 6 bases and J by 9 bases, leaving 9 bases between them. The CDR3 sequence: CASRRTGEQFF. Here the CDR3 DNA reads TGTGCCAGCAGAAGGACGGGTGAGCAGTTCTTC.

This clonotype showed up many times. The V and J genes are TRBV5-1 and TRBJ1-2, with no clear D. The V and J ends lost 4 bases and 1 base respectively, with 8 bases between them. The CDR3 runs 13 residues. From germline, CDR1 is SGHRS and CDR2 YFSETQ. As DNA, the CDR3 is TGCGCCAGCAGCCGACGGGATAACTATGGCTACACCTTC. Translation: CASSRRDNYGYTF. The full variable domain, with the rest looked up from reference TRBV5-1 and TRBJ1-2, is KAGVTQTPRYLIKTRGQQVTLSCSPISGHRSVSWYQQTPGQGLQFLFEYFSETQRNKGNFPGRFSGRQFSNSRSEMNVSTLELGDSALYLCASSRRDNYGYTFGSGTRLTVV.

The chain uses TRBV7-9 and TRBJ1-4; D is perhaps TRBD1 (5 bases). This CDR3 is 12 amino acids long. Trimming shortened V by 5 bases and J by 10 bases, and 11 bases separated the two germline ends. The V gene's germline CDR1 is SEHNR and CDR2 FQNEAQ (reference sequence). The CDR3 region is CASSPQEGKLFF. CDR3 DNA: TGTGCCAGCAGCCCACAGGAGGGAAAACTGTTTTTT. Variable domain in full (rest from reference TRBV7-9 and TRBJ1-4): DTGVSQNPRHKITKRGQNVTFRCDPISEHNRLYWYRQTLGQGPEFLTYFQNEAQLEKSRLLSDRFSAERPKGSFSTLEIQRTEQGDSAMYLCASSPQEGKLFFGSGTQLSVL.

This clonotype was picked up many times. This chain links TRBV12-3 or TRBV12-4 with TRBJ1-5, with 7 bases matching TRBD1. V trimming: 3 bases; J trimming: 1 base; junction bases outside the gene matches: 3. The CDR3 has 15 amino acids. In DNA form, the CDR3 reads TGTGCCAGCAGTTTCACGGGACAGAGCAATCAGCCCCAGCATTTT. It is translated as CASSFTGQSNQPQHF.

The V gene is TRBV18, the J gene TRBJ2-7; tentative D call: TRBD2 (5 bases). CDR3 size: 16 residues. V shed 3 bases and J shed 1 base, with 16 bases lying between them. Germline V gene sequence: CDR1 KGHSH, CDR2 LQKENI. In DNA, the CDR3 is TGTGCCAGCTCACCGTCGTTATTCGAGGGTTCCTACGAGCAGTACTTC. Amino acids: CASSPSLFEGSYEQYF.

The sample holds many counts of this clonotype. This chain links TRBV20-1 with TRBJ1-6; D unclear. Per the germline V gene, CDR1 is DFQATT and CDR2 is SNEGSKA (reference sequence). V lost 6 bases and J lost 14, with 20 bases in between. The CDR3 extends over 13 amino acids. CDR3 in amino acids: CSATREMSRTLHF. CDR3 DNA sequence: TGCAGTGCCACACGTGAAATGAGTAGGACCCTCCACTTT.

This clonotype was seen repeatedly, ten times or more. The V call is TRBV7-8, the J call TRBJ2-2; D is uncertain. Trimming removed 8 bases at V and 1 base at J, with 8 bases between. Germline CDR1 SGHVS, CDR2 FQNEAQ. The CDR3 contains 13 residues. DNA for the CDR3: TGTGCCAGCCGCCGCCTGAACACCGGGGAGCTGTTTTTT. This gives the protein CASRRLNTGELFF.

In its sample, this clonotype was seen many times. The chain links TRBV20-1 to TRBJ1-4, with 7 bases that match TRBD1. Germline V gene data show CDR1 as DFQATT and CDR2 as SNEGSKA (reference sequence). J lost 7 bases, V lost 2 bases, and 7 bases had no gene match. The CDR3 extends over 14 amino acids. The CDR3 region has the DNA TGCAGTGCTAGATCCGAGGGGGCCGGTGAAAAACTGTTTTTT. Residues: CSARSEGAGEKLFF.

This clonotype showed up many times. The chain couples TRBV6-5 to TRBJ2-3, with 11 bases fitting TRBD2. Germline V gene lookup returns CDR1 MNHEY and CDR2 SVGAGI. Losses at the gene ends were 6 bases for V and 1 base for J; bases not matched to a gene: 3. This CDR3 contains 15 residues. CDR3 nucleotide sequence: TGTGCCAGCAGGGCACTAGCGGGGGGCACAGATACGCAGTATTTT. Protein sequence: CASRALAGGTDTQYF.

This clonotype has only a few counts. This sequence joins TRBV19 and TRBJ2-7, with 9 bases lining up with TRBD1. This CDR3 has 15 amino acids. Germline trimming cut 3 bases from V and 3 bases from J; bases unmatched to any gene: 6. Germline-derived CDR1 and CDR2 are LNHDA and SQIVND (reference sequence). CDR3 sequence (DNA): TGTGCCAGTAGTATTACAGGGGGCGCCTTCTACGAGCAGTACTTC. As protein: CASSITGGAFYEQYF.